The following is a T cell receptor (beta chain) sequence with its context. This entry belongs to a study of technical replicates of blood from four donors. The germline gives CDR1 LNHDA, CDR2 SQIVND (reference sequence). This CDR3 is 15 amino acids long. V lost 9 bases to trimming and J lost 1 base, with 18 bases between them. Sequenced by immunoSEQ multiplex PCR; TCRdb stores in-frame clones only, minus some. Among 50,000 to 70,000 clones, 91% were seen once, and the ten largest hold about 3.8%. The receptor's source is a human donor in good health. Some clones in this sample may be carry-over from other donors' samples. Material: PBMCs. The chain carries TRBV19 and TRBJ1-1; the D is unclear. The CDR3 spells CASLPSDVQNTEAFF. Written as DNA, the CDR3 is TGTGCCAGCCTGCCTAGTGATGTGCAGAACACTGAAGCTTTCTTT.